This is a list of T cell receptor beta chains from one sample in a study of T-cell reconstitution after alpha-beta-depleted transplantation in children. TCRdb used MiXCR to reprocess the PCR reads, holding one entry per CDR3 protein. The table lists about 3,000 distinct CDR3 sequences, under 30% of them singletons. Source: PBMCs, mostly from graft donor cells, taken 60 days after TCRalphabeta/CD19-depleted stem cell transplant. The receptors derive from a male patient between 2 and 10 years old who had a stem cell transplant for acute myeloid leukemia, so the T cells may come from the graft donor. Both conserved end residues are part of each CDR3. The D gene is left open where the match is weak. Part of the rows lack a size; the others show once, few, many or a class for expanded clones.

>many|NA|TRBJ2-3|TRBV3-1
CASCPPEGLTDTQYF
TGTGCCTCCTGCCCTCCCGAGGGGCTTACAGATACGCAGTATTTT
>many|NA|TRBJ1-2|TRBV7-9
CASAIRGVGASGYTF
TGTGCCAGCGCAATAAGGGGTGTCGGGGCCTCGGGCTACACCTTC
>NA|NA|TRBJ1-1|TRBV7-9
CASSLGNNAQRAFF
TGTGCCAGCAGCTTAGGAAACAATGCGCAGAGGGCTTTCTTT
>NA|TRBD2|TRBJ2-2|TRBV5-6
CASSLPGLASTGELFF
TGTGCCAGCAGCTTGCCGGGACTAGCTTCCACCGGGGAGCTGTTTTTT
>many|NA|TRBJ2-3|TRBV19
CASSILGEITDTQYF
TGTGCCAGTAGTATTCTCGGGGAAATCACAGATACGCAGTATTTT
>NA|NA|TRBJ2-1|TRBV12-3/TRBV12-4
CASSLLDNEQFF
TGTGCCAGCAGTTTGTTGGACAATGAGCAGTTCTTC
>many|NA|TRBJ2-6|TRBV19
CASSIDRRSSGANVLTF
TGTGCCAGTAGTATCGACAGGAGAAGCTCTGGGGCCAACGTCCTGACTTTC
>once|NA|TRBJ2-7|TRBV4-1
CASRQRTEAYEQYF
TGCGCCAGCAGACAAAGGACAGAAGCCTACGAGCAGTACTTC
>many|NA|TRBJ2-1|TRBV7-9
CASSLRHNEQFF
TGTGCCAGCAGCTTAAGGCACAATGAGCAGTTCTTC
>many|TRBD2|TRBJ2-3|TRBV7-9
CASSSGGRDTQYF
TGTGCCAGCAGCAGCGGGGGCCGGGATACGCAGTATTTT
>medium-sized|TRBD1|TRBJ2-3|TRBV13
CASSPGQSTDTQYF
TGTGCCAGCAGCCCGGGACAGAGCACAGATACGCAGTATTTT
>NA|TRBD2|TRBJ2-1|TRBV29-1
CSAAPTSGINNEQFF
TGCAGCGCTGCCCCGACTAGCGGGATTAACAATGAGCAGTTCTTC
>large|NA|TRBJ2-5|TRBV29-1
CSVIGAETQYF
TGCAGCGTTATAGGGGCAGAGACCCAGTACTTC
>many|NA|TRBJ2-2|TRBV7-9
CASNKGRDRNTGELFF
TGTGCCAGCAACAAGGGGCGGGACCGAAACACCGGGGAGCTGTTTTTT
>NA|TRBD2|TRBJ2-1|TRBV6-1
CASSDNTLAGGPDEQFF
TGTGCCAGCAGTGACAACACACTAGCGGGGGGGCCGGATGAGCAGTTCTTC
>many|NA|TRBJ1-1|TRBV7-9
CASSPRGGSYTEAFF
TGTGCCAGCAGCCCCCGGGGGGGATCGTATACTGAAGCTTTCTTT
>large|TRBD2|TRBJ2-3|TRBV9
CASSVERGYTDTQYF
TGTGCCAGCAGCGTAGAGCGGGGGTACACAGATACGCAGTATTTT
>few|TRBD1|TRBJ1-2|TRBV5-1
CASSPTGLGGYTF
TGCGCCAGCAGCCCGACAGGGCTGGGTGGCTACACCTTC
>many|TRBD2|TRBJ2-1|TRBV10-2
CASSGGTSGYNEQFF
TGCGCCAGCAGTGGGGGGACTAGCGGGTATAATGAGCAGTTCTTC
>many|TRBD2|TRBJ2-7|TRBV15
CATSRGREDYEQYF
TGTGCCACCAGCAGAGGGCGGGAGGACTACGAGCAGTACTTC
>many|NA|TRBJ2-1|TRBV9
CASSVVGAGLYNEQFF
TGTGCCAGCAGCGTAGTGGGGGCGGGGCTGTACAATGAGCAGTTCTTC
>NA|NA|TRBJ2-1|TRBV12-3/TRBV12-4
CASSRLVLDEQFF
TGTGCCAGCAGCCGACTAGTATTGGATGAGCAGTTCTTC
>many|NA|TRBJ2-1|TRBV21-1
CANRDRVVWQFF
TGTGCCAACCGTGACAGGGTAGTATGGCAGTTCTTC
>many|TRBD2|TRBJ2-1|TRBV19
CASSNGGSSYNEQFF
TGTGCCAGTAGTAATGGCGGGAGCTCCTACAATGAGCAGTTCTTC
>medium-sized|TRBD2|TRBJ2-1|TRBV3-1
CASSQASGLAGGVSNEQFF
TGTGCCAGCAGCCAAGCGTCGGGACTAGCGGGAGGAGTCAGCAATGAGCAGTTCTTC
>many|NA|TRBJ2-1|TRBV9
CASSVDDFRYNEQFF
TGTGCCAGCAGCGTAGACGACTTCCGCTACAATGAGCAGTTCTTC
>NA|NA|TRBJ2-5|TRBV5-5
CASSWSRVETQYF
TGTGCCAGCAGCTGGTCCAGGGTTGAGACCCAGTACTTC
>many|TRBD2|TRBJ2-2|TRBV18
CASSPWTSGKGTGELFF
TGTGCCAGCTCACCTTGGACTAGCGGGAAAGGCACCGGGGAGCTGTTTTTT
>NA|NA|TRBJ2-7|TRBV6-2/TRBV6-3
CASRGGPSEQYF
TGTGCCAGCAGGGGGGGCCCTAGCGAGCAGTACTTC
>NA|NA|TRBJ1-5|TRBV14
CASTQTPSYRSPGYQPQHF
TGTGCCAGCACCCAAACCCCCTCCTACAGGTCGCCTGGGTATCAGCCCCAGCATTTT
>many|NA|TRBJ1-6|TRBV30
CAWSPGHSPLHF
TGTGCCTGGAGTCCGGGACATTCACCCCTCCACTTT
>NA|TRBD2|TRBJ2-7|TRBV4-2
CAMSSGISSGSYEQYF
TGTGCCATGAGCTCCGGCATATCTAGCGGGAGTTACGAGCAGTACTTC
>NA|TRBD2|TRBJ2-2|TRBV6-2/TRBV6-3
CASSSPGTSGRANTGELFF
TGTGCCAGCAGTTCCCCCGGGACTAGCGGGAGGGCGAACACCGGGGAGCTGTTTTTT
>many|TRBD2|TRBJ2-3|TRBV12-3/TRBV12-4
CARKRGGLGTDTQYF
TGTGCCAGAAAACGGGGGGGCTTGGGCACAGATACGCAGTATTTT
>many|NA|TRBJ1-5|TRBV4-3
CASSQDRRGCQPQHF
TGCGCCAGCAGCCAAGATCGGAGGGGCTGTCAGCCCCAGCATTTT
>NA|TRBD1|TRBJ2-5|TRBV6-5
CASSFHGTGGVETQYF
TGTGCCAGCAGTTTCCACGGGACAGGGGGCGTGGAGACCCAGTACTTC
>many|NA|TRBJ2-2|TRBV18
CASSPGRENTGELFF
TGTGCCAGCTCACCGGGACGGGAGAACACCGGGGAGCTGTTTTTT
>many|NA|TRBJ1-5|TRBV20-1
CSARGGAPLEQPQHF
TGCAGTGCTAGGGGGGGGGCGCCCCTAGAGCAGCCCCAGCATTTT
>medium-sized|NA|TRBJ1-1|TRBV7-9
CASSLPGRLNTEAFF
TGTGCCAGCAGCCTTCCGGGACGGCTGAACACTGAAGCTTTCTTT
>NA|NA|TRBJ1-1|TRBV9
CASSVGGRTEAFF
TGTGCCAGCAGCGTAGGGGGGCGCACTGAAGCTTTCTTT
>many|TRBD1|TRBJ1-6|TRBV6-6
CASSPSGTGPWALHF
TGTGCCAGCAGCCCCTCCGGGACAGGCCCTTGGGCCCTCCACTTT
>many|NA|TRBJ2-7|TRBV7-9
CASIANVPFYEQYF
TGTGCCAGCATAGCTAACGTTCCGTTCTACGAGCAGTACTTC
>few|TRBD1|TRBJ2-5|TRBV5-5
CASSSRPWTGKTQYF
TGTGCCAGCAGCTCCCGTCCCTGGACAGGAAAGACCCAGTACTTC
>NA|NA|TRBJ1-2|TRBV5-1
CASSLERATGGYTF
TGCGCCAGCAGCTTGGAGCGGGCAACGGGAGGCTACACCTTC
>NA|NA|TRBJ2-1|TRBV27
CASSQGASVRSYNEQFF
TGTGCCAGCAGTCAAGGGGCTAGCGTTCGCTCCTACAATGAGCAGTTCTTC
>NA|NA|TRBJ2-1|TRBV5-4
CASSLGPYNEQFF
TGTGCCAGCAGCTTGGGGCCCTACAATGAGCAGTTCTTC
>many|TRBD2|TRBJ2-5|TRBV7-9
CASSLYMGAGQETQYF
TGTGCCAGCAGCTTATATATGGGAGCGGGGCAAGAGACCCAGTACTTC
>NA|NA|TRBJ2-1|TRBV12-3/TRBV12-4
CASSNFAPFQSSYNEQFF
TGTGCCAGCAGTAATTTCGCCCCTTTTCAGAGCTCCTACAATGAGCAGTTCTTC
>many|NA|TRBJ2-1|TRBV7-9
CASSFSPGILFNEQFF
TGTGCCAGCAGCTTCTCGCCGGGCATTCTCTTCAATGAGCAGTTCTTC
>many|TRBD1|TRBJ1-1|TRBV5-4
CASSWTGTGDVRHTEAFF
TGTGCCAGCAGCTGGACCGGGACAGGGGACGTGCGCCACACTGAAGCTTTCTTT
>medium-sized|NA|TRBJ2-7|TRBV4-1
CASSQAQDGYEQYF
TGCGCCAGCAGCCAAGCCCAGGACGGGTACGAGCAGTACTTC
>many|NA|TRBJ2-3|TRBV9
CASRSGLDRTDTQYF
TGTGCCAGCAGATCAGGGCTAGACCGGACAGATACGCAGTATTTT
>few|NA|TRBJ2-3|TRBV20-1
CSARAGLLTDTQYF
TGCAGTGCTAGAGCTGGGTTACTCACAGATACGCAGTATTTT
>medium-sized|NA|TRBJ2-3|TRBV7-3
CASSLEVGTDTQYF
TGTGCCAGCAGCTTAGAAGTGGGCACAGATACGCAGTATTTT
>many|NA|TRBJ1-5|TRBV7-9
CASSLSNQPQHF
TGTGCCAGCAGCCTAAGCAATCAGCCCCAGCATTTT
>many|NA|TRBJ1-5|TRBV28
CASSLGRDKPQHF
TGTGCCAGCAGTTTAGGCAGGGATAAGCCCCAGCATTTT
>many|NA|TRBJ2-5|TRBV15
CATSRGQQETQYF
TGTGCCACCAGCAGAGGGCAGCAAGAGACCCAGTACTTC